A single sample gave rise to the 24 T cell receptor beta chains below, sequenced in a study of neurological immune-mediated disorders. MiXCR, run by TCRdb on the 5' RACE reads, gives a single entry per CDR3 protein. The sample has some 21,000 distinct CDR3 sequences, over 12% seen once. Sequencing was carried out using PBMCs. The receptors come from a female donor with HTLV-1-associated myelopathy (HAM/TSP).

This clonotype appeared many times. The rearrangement joins TRBV5-5 to TRBJ1-2; 7 positions match TRBD1. J was trimmed by 2 bases and V by 5 bases; bases with no gene match: 6. Germline assignment: CDR1 SGHKS and CDR2 YYEKEE (reference sequence). CDR3 length equals 14 residues. The CDR3 reads CASSPEGANYGYTF. CDR3 DNA: TGTGCCAGCAGTCCAGAGGGGGCGAACTATGGCTACACCTTC.

This clonotype came up many times. The J gene is TRBJ2-3, the V gene TRBV20-1, with D uncertain. Trimming pared 5 bases from V and 4 bases from J, leaving 22 bases between. CDR1 and CDR2 from the germline V gene are DFQATT and SNEGSKA (reference sequence). The length of the CDR3 is 16 residues. The DNA for the CDR3 is TGCAGTGCTTTGGCAAGGACGACGCGGTTGTCAGATACGCAGTATTTT. Its translation is CSALARTTRLSDTQYF.

This clonotype was seen at least ten times. The chain carries TRBV5-1 and TRBJ2-5, with D perhaps matching TRBD2 (6 bases). The CDR3 is 13 residues long. Trimming shortened V by 1 base and J by 5 bases, and 9 bases separated the two germline ends. Germline CDR1 is SGHRS and CDR2 is YFSETQ. Here the CDR3 DNA reads TGCGCCAGCAGCTTGTGGGGGGTCGAGACCCAGTACTTC. It encodes CASSLWGVETQYF.

The sample holds many counts of this clonotype. The chain recombines TRBV5-1 with TRBJ2-7, with TRBD2 matching 8 bases. This CDR3 comprises 15 residues. Germline CDR1 is SGHRS and CDR2 is YFSETQ. Trimming cost V 4 bases and J 2 bases; bases outside gene matches: 8. The CDR3 DNA follows: TGCGCCAGCAGCCGAGCGGGAGACGGCCCCTACGAGCAGTACTTC. The encoded protein is CASSRAGDGPYEQYF.

Many counts were recorded for this clonotype. The chain has TRBV7-9 and TRBJ2-5, with 7 bases fitting TRBD1. Germline CDR1 reads SEHNR; CDR2 reads FQNEAQ (reference sequence). With 5 bases clipped from V and 2 bases from J, the junction kept 5 bases outside the gene matches. This CDR3 region has 14 residues. CDR3 sequence reads: CASSPQGQQETQYF. CDR3 DNA sequence: TGTGCCAGCAGCCCACAGGGACAGCAAGAGACCCAGTACTTC.

This clonotype was counted many times. This sequence joins TRBV10-2 and TRBJ1-2; D remains ambiguous. The CDR3 runs to 12 residues. V shed 3 bases and J shed 7 bases, with 9 bases lying between them. The germline CDR1 and CDR2 sequences are WSHSY and SAAADI. The CDR3 here is CASSDGVTGYTF. The CDR3, as DNA: TGCGCCAGCAGTGACGGGGTCACTGGCTACACCTTC.

V usage is TRBV20-1 and J usage is TRBJ2-7, with 9 bases matching TRBD1. V shed 6 bases and J 6 bases; nucleotides not matched to a gene: 15. The CDR3 length is 15 residues. Germline CDR1 DFQATT, CDR2 SNEGSKA (reference sequence). This CDR3 reads CSAPAHGTGPLEQYF. In DNA form, the CDR3 reads TGCAGTGCACCAGCCCACGGGACAGGGCCTCTCGAGCAGTACTTC.

This clonotype is medium-sized (0.01 to 0.1%) by share. The rearrangement joins TRBV7-2 to TRBJ2-2, with TRBD2 identical over 7 bases. In germline, CDR1 is SGHTA, CDR2 FQGNSA. The CDR3 loop spans 14 amino acids. J was trimmed by 7 bases and V by 4 bases; bases with no gene match: 6. CDR3 sequence (DNA): TGTGCCAGCAGCTCCCCCACGGGGGGCGGGGAGCTGTTTTTT. Protein product: CASSSPTGGGELFF.

The table lists this clonotype with many counts. The chain has TRBV5-5 and TRBJ1-1; 8 bases map to TRBD1. The V gene end was trimmed by 3 bases and the J gene end by 0 bases; junction bases not matched to a gene: 7. The CDR3 is 16 residues long. CDR1 is SGHKS, CDR2 YYEKEE, per germline (reference sequence). Here the CDR3 reads CASSSTGGPMNTEAFF. Written as DNA, the CDR3 is TGTGCCAGCAGCTCAACAGGGGGTCCCATGAACACTGAAGCTTTCTTT.

This clonotype was observed at least ten times. In nucleotides, the CDR3 is TGTGCCAGCAGCTTAACGGCAGGCATACCCCACACCGGGGAGCTGTTTTTT. This encodes CASSLTAGIPHTGELFF. The chain couples TRBV13 to TRBJ2-2; D is uncertain. CDR1 is PRHDT, CDR2 FYEKMQ, per germline (reference sequence). This CDR3 comprises 17 residues. V was shortened by 2 bases and J by 3 bases, with 16 bases between the two germline ends.

This chain links TRBV5-1 with TRBJ2-5; 9 bases fit TRBD2. Looked up from germline, CDR1 is SGHRS and CDR2 is YFSETQ. The ends lost 2 bases at V and 5 bases at J; junction bases unmatched: 19. The length of the CDR3 is 19 residues. The DNA for the CDR3 is TGCGCCAGCAGCTTTCGCGGGGCGGGAGGGCCTGGCGGCTGGGAGACCCAGTACTTC. Translation: CASSFRGAGGPGGWETQYF.

The genes are TRBV20-1 and TRBJ2-7; 10 bases are shared with TRBD1. Germline-derived CDR1 and CDR2 are DFQATT and SNEGSKA (reference sequence). V lost 3 bases and J lost 5; bases outside the gene matches: 10. CDR3 length: 15 residues. The CDR3 DNA reads as TGCAGTGCTAGGAGGCAGGGGACAGGGGCCCACGAGCAGTACTTC. It specifies CSARRQGTGAHEQYF.

The V call is TRBV27, the J call TRBJ2-3; TRBD2 aligns across 7 bases. The V segment lost 4 bases and the J segment 4 bases; nucleotides outside the gene matches: 5. Germline V gene data show CDR1 as MNHEY and CDR2 as SMNVEV (reference sequence). CDR3 length equals 14 residues. Here the CDR3 reads CASSSRLAPDTQYF. The CDR3 DNA is TGTGCCAGCAGTTCCAGACTAGCTCCAGATACGCAGTATTTT.

This clonotype was recorded many times. The J gene is TRBJ1-3, the V gene TRBV10-3, with D tentatively TRBD1 (5 bases). The CDR3 is 14 amino acids. V was clipped by 10 bases and J by 0 bases, with 13 bases between them. Germline lookup yields CDR1 ENHRY and CDR2 SYGVKD. CDR3 in DNA: TGTGCCACCGGGACGGAGAGCTCTGGAAACACCATATATTTT. Protein: CATGTESSGNTIYF.

This clonotype was seen repeatedly, ten times or more. The chain couples TRBV20-1 to TRBJ2-1; possible D gene TRBD1, 6 bases. The CDR3 length is 14 residues. Germline CDR1 and CDR2: DFQATT and SNEGSKA (reference sequence). The V and J ends lost 7 bases and 0 bases respectively, with 13 bases between them. The CDR3 DNA follows: TGCAGTGTGGCTACGGACAGCTCCTACAATGAGCAGTTCTTC. Protein: CSVATDSSYNEQFF.

This clonotype has a count of ten or more. V and J are TRBV20-1 and TRBJ2-3; TRBD2 aligns across 10 bases. This CDR3 region has 18 residues. Unmatched junction bases numbered 16, after V lost 0 bases and J lost 7 bases. The germline gives CDR1 DFQATT, CDR2 SNEGSKA (reference sequence). CDR3 nucleotide sequence: TGCAGTGCTAGAGATCCTCCTGCCTCTAGCGGGAGTTTGAATACGCAGTATTTT. Translation: CSARDPPASSGSLNTQYF.

This clonotype was observed at least ten times. The chain recombines TRBV5-1 with TRBJ2-7; D is perhaps TRBD1 (5 bases). Looked up from germline, CDR1 is SGHRS and CDR2 is YFSETQ. The V gene lost 1 base and the J gene lost 2 bases, with 16 bases spanning the gap. CDR3 length equals 16 residues. The CDR3 loop reads CASSLSGLDTTYEQYF. The DNA of the CDR3 is TGCGCCAGCAGCTTGTCAGGGTTGGACACAACCTACGAGCAGTACTTC.

The rearrangement links TRBV11-3 to TRBJ2-1; D perhaps matches TRBD1 (6 bases). The CDR3 has 14 amino acids. Trimming left V 5 bases short and J 7 bases short, with 15 bases between. CDR1 and CDR2 from the germline V gene are SGHNT and YENEEA. CDR3: CASSRSRGANEQFF. CDR3 sequence (DNA): TGTGCCAGCAGCCGATCCAGGGGAGCAAATGAGCAGTTCTTC.

This clonotype showed up many times. This chain joins TRBV28 and TRBJ2-3; D is possibly TRBD1 (7 bases). This CDR3 comprises 18 residues. V was pared by 7 bases and J by 3 bases, with 26 bases between. Germline V gene data show CDR1 as MDHEN and CDR2 as SYDVKM. CDR3 region: CASKPRWTGGTPTDTQYF. The CDR3 DNA sequence: TGTGCCAGCAAACCCCGGTGGACAGGAGGGACCCCAACAGATACGCAGTATTTT.

The chain uses TRBV7-8 and TRBJ1-2; D not certain. Germline V CDR1 and CDR2: SGHVS, FQNEAQ. There are 15 residues in the CDR3. V dropped 5 bases and J dropped 4 bases, with 17 bases sitting between them. This CDR3 reads CASSPRALSGYGYTF. The CDR3, as DNA: TGTGCCAGCAGCCCGAGGGCCCTATCGGGCTATGGCTACACCTTC.

This clonotype was counted ten times or more. This chain joins TRBV5-6 and TRBJ2-3; TRBD2 matches 14 bases. The V and J ends lost 7 bases and 7 bases, in that order; junction bases with no gene match: 2. CDR1 is SGHDT and CDR2 is YYEEEE in the germline V gene. The CDR3 is 13 residues long. The chain's CDR3 is CASRLAGGHTQYF. The CDR3 DNA follows: TGTGCCAGCCGACTAGCGGGGGGGCATACGCAGTATTTT.

This clonotype has at least ten counts. This chain links TRBV7-2 with TRBJ1-4; 7 bases line up with TRBD1. Germline V gene data show CDR1 as SGHTA and CDR2 as FQGNSA. The CDR3 length is 14 residues. V dropped 4 bases and J dropped 6; count of bases not matched to a gene: 5. CDR3 coding DNA: TGTGCCAGCAGCTCTCAGGGGGTTTATGAAAAACTGTTTTTT. This sequence encodes CASSSQGVYEKLFF.

This sequence joins TRBV7-9 and TRBJ2-7, with 8 nucleotides matching TRBD1. Germline V lookup: CDR1 SEHNR, CDR2 FQNEAQ (reference sequence). This CDR3 has 13 residues. V lost 10 bases, J lost 6 bases, and 11 bases stayed unmatched. The CDR3 loop is CATPQDRAGEQYF. The CDR3 DNA sequence: TGTGCCACCCCCCAGGACAGGGCCGGCGAGCAGTACTTC. The full variable domain, in which reference TRBV7-9 and TRBJ2-7 provide the parts outside the CDR3, is DTGVSQNPRHKITKRGQNVTFRCDPISEHNRLYWYRQTLGQGPEFLTYFQNEAQLEKSRLLSDRFSAERPKGSFSTLEIQRTEQGDSAMYLCATPQDRAGEQYFGPGTRLTVT.

In this sample, this clonotype turned up many times. The gene calls are TRBV10-3 and TRBJ2-3; D gene uncertain. Germline V gene lookup returns CDR1 ENHRY and CDR2 SYGVKD. This CDR3 region has 14 residues. Deletions cut 2 bases from V and 9 bases from J, with 15 bases between. The CDR3 spells CAISEELPGPTQYF. The CDR3 DNA is TGTGCCATCAGTGAGGAGCTCCCCGGTCCCACGCAGTATTTT.